Listed below are T cell receptor beta chains from one sample, sequenced in a study of OX40 agonist ivuxolimab in advanced cancers. Produced via immunoSEQ multiplex PCR; TCRdb's table is partial and in-frame only. The table includes 90,000 to 100,000 clones, roughly 89% detected once. Sequences were derived from CD4+ or CD8+ T cells sorted from blood, sampled in a trial of the OX40 agonist ivuxolimab. The receptors stem from an adult with an advanced solid tumor such as melanoma, head and neck, liver or kidney cancer. The CDR3 runs from the conserved cysteine through the conserved F or W. A D gene is named only where the DNA matches it firmly. Size is stated for part of the rows, as once, few or many counts, or as a class when the clone is expanded.

D gene	V gene	J gene	clone size	CDR3 protein	CDR3 DNA
.	TRBV30	TRBJ1-1	.	CAWGRRTSEAFF	TGTGCCTGGGGGAGACGGACGTCTGAAGCTTTCTTT
TRBD1	TRBV5-6	TRBJ1-6	.	CASSFGTGHNSPLHF	TGTGCCAGCAGCTTCGGGACAGGACATAATTCACCCCTCCACTTT
.	TRBV7-6	TRBJ1-5	once	CASSLEAGIEGQPQHF	TGTGCCAGCAGCTTAGAGGCAGGGATAGAGGGACAGCCCCAGCATTTT
.	TRBV9	TRBJ1-1	.	CASSFTLNTEAFF	TGTGCCAGCAGCTTTACGTTGAACACTGAAGCTTTCTTT
.	TRBV7-2	TRBJ2-7	.	CASSPRLVSYEQYF	TGTGCCAGCAGCCCAAGACTAGTTTCCTACGAGCAGTACTTC
.	TRBV5-6	TRBJ2-5	.	CASSLSEGGETQYF	TGTGCCAGCAGCTTGTCGGAAGGGGGAGAGACCCAGTACTTC
TRBD1	TRBV7-2	TRBJ1-2	.	CASSLTGGGGYTF	TGTGCCAGCAGCCTGACAGGGGGCGGCGGCTACACCTTC
TRBD1	TRBV7-2	TRBJ1-5	.	CASSSGTDGEEPQHF	TGTGCCAGCAGCTCCGGGACAGATGGAGAGGAGCCCCAGCATTTT
.	TRBV4-3	TRBJ1-1	.	CASSQKRYTEAFF	TGCGCCAGCAGCCAAAAAAGATACACTGAAGCTTTCTTT
.	TRBV28	TRBJ2-7	.	CASRAQGNEQYF	TGTGCCAGCAGGGCCCAGGGAAACGAGCAGTACTTC
TRBD2	TRBV5-1	TRBJ2-7	.	CASSLALGGFNYEQYF	TGCGCCAGCAGCTTGGCTTTGGGGGGGTTCAACTACGAGCAGTACTTC
TRBD1	TRBV19	TRBJ1-5	.	CASSIGGTGFAQPQHF	TGTGCCAGTAGTATAGGAGGGACAGGGTTCGCCCAGCCCCAGCATTTT
.	TRBV6-1	TRBJ1-1	once	CASSVSTEAFF	TGTGCCAGCAGTGTAAGCACTGAAGCTTTCTTT
TRBD1	TRBV10-3	TRBJ1-5	.	CAIQTGGGQPQHF	TGTGCCATCCAGACAGGGGGAGGGCAGCCCCAGCATTTT
.	TRBV5-1	TRBJ2-4	.	CASSVGAGGNIQYF	TGCGCCAGCAGCGTGGGGGCCGGTGGAAACATTCAGTACTTC
TRBD1	TRBV28	TRBJ1-1	once	CASTVPPQGAMNTEAFF	TGTGCCAGCACCGTACCCCCTCAGGGGGCAATGAACACTGAAGCTTTCTTT
.	TRBV19	TRBJ1-4	.	CASSPRDSRSQKLFF	TGTGCCAGTAGTCCCCGGGACTCACGATCGCAAAAACTGTTTTTT
.	TRBV5-4	TRBJ2-1	.	CASSGGLRENNEQFF	TGTGCCAGCAGCGGCGGGTTGAGGGAAAACAATGAGCAGTTCTTC
TRBD2	TRBV7-9	TRBJ2-3	.	CASSLTSGGVDTQYF	TGTGCCAGCAGCCTGACTAGCGGGGGGGTAGATACGCAGTATTTT
TRBD2	TRBV4-1	TRBJ2-1	.	CASSQALAGEGWNEQFF	TGCGCCAGCAGCCAAGCACTAGCGGGAGAAGGGTGGAATGAGCAGTTCTTC
TRBD1	TRBV6-1	TRBJ2-1	.	CASSERDRGVDEQFF	TGTGCCAGCAGTGAACGGGACAGGGGGGTCGATGAGCAGTTCTTC
.	TRBV13	TRBJ1-6	.	CASSLGRGFGSPLHF	TGTGCCAGCAGCTTAGGTCGAGGCTTTGGTTCACCCCTCCACTTT
TRBD2	TRBV5-6	TRBJ2-1	.	CASSKLAGGLNEQFF	TGTGCCAGCAGCAAACTAGCGGGGGGGCTCAATGAGCAGTTCTTC
TRBD2	TRBV7-2	TRBJ2-1	.	CASSSFRASGRSNEQFF	TGTGCCAGCAGCTCCTTTCGTGCTAGCGGGAGGTCCAATGAGCAGTTCTTC
.	TRBV5-6	TRBJ2-7	.	CASTHRGESSYEQYF	TGTGCCAGCACCCATCGGGGTGAAAGCTCCTACGAGCAGTACTTC
.	TRBV27	TRBJ1-5	.	CASSFVGGNQPQHF	TGTGCCAGCAGTTTTGTCGGGGGCAATCAGCCCCAGCATTTT
TRBD1	TRBV9	TRBJ1-2	.	CASSVDPHRGYGYTF	TGTGCCAGCAGCGTAGATCCCCACAGGGGATATGGCTACACCTTC
.	TRBV19	TRBJ1-1	once	CASSIPTTGRPRNTEAFF	TGTGCCAGTAGTATTCCCACCACCGGCCGTCCGAGGAACACTGAAGCTTTCTTT
TRBD2	TRBV15	TRBJ2-3	.	CATSRPLGLAGGLTDTQYF	TGTGCCACCAGCAGACCCCTAGGACTAGCGGGAGGACTCACAGATACGCAGTATTTT
.	TRBV30	TRBJ2-7	.	CAWSYSGTRSYEQYF	TGTGCCTGGAGTTATTCCGGGACCCGCTCCTACGAGCAGTACTTC
.	TRBV29-1	TRBJ2-3	.	CSVGYSTNTDTQYF	TGCAGCGTTGGATACTCGACAAACACAGATACGCAGTATTTT
.	TRBV5-1	TRBJ1-1	.	CASKFDTEAFF	TGCGCCAGCAAGTTTGACACTGAAGCTTTCTTT
.	TRBV18	TRBJ1-3	.	CASSPPSSGEIGNTIYF	TGTGCCAGCTCACCACCGTCCAGCGGAGAAATCGGAAACACCATATATTTT
.	TRBV5-1	TRBJ2-1	once	CASSLGGPGTEQFF	TGCGCCAGCAGCTTGGGGGGTCCCGGGACTGAGCAGTTCTTC
TRBD1	TRBV18	TRBJ2-7	.	CASSPSGTGGYEQYF	TGTGCCAGCTCACCCTCCGGGACAGGGGGCTACGAGCAGTACTTC
TRBD1	TRBV30	TRBJ2-7	.	CAWRGQGATGQYF	TGTGCCTGGAGGGGTCAGGGGGCTACGGGGCAGTACTTC
.	TRBV9	TRBJ1-1	.	CASTRRGDLNTEAFF	TGTGCCAGCACTAGAAGGGGGGACCTGAACACTGAAGCTTTCTTT
.	TRBV7-2	TRBJ1-2	.	CASSLDSAGVFWGYTF	TGTGCCAGCAGCTTAGATTCGGCAGGGGTCTTTTGGGGCTACACCTTC
.	TRBV7-7	TRBJ2-5	.	CASSRGNQETQYF	TGTGCTAGCTCCCGTGGGAACCAAGAGACCCAGTACTTC
.	TRBV5-1	TRBJ1-1	.	CASSLGAEPNTEAFF	TGCGCCAGCAGCTTGGGGGCAGAGCCGAACACTGAAGCTTTCTTT
.	TRBV4-2	TRBJ2-3	.	CASSRRMGEGTDTQYF	TGTGCCAGCAGCCGCCGTATGGGCGAGGGCACAGATACGCAGTATTTT
TRBD1	TRBV6-4	TRBJ2-1	.	CASSPGQGASYNEQFF	TGTGCCAGCAGCCCCGGACAGGGGGCATCCTACAATGAGCAGTTCTTC
.	TRBV28	TRBJ1-3	.	CASLSPGDSGNTIYF	TGTGCCAGCCTAAGCCCGGGAGACTCTGGAAACACCATATATTTT
.	TRBV28	TRBJ1-5	.	CASSPRQGNVINQPQHF	TGTGCCAGCAGTCCCCGACAAGGCAATGTCATCAATCAGCCCCAGCATTTT
.	TRBV5-6	TRBJ1-1	once	CASSRLQGGTEAFF	TGTGCCAGCAGCCGCTTACAGGGAGGCACTGAAGCTTTCTTT
.	TRBV4-3	TRBJ2-7	.	CASSQERQVYEQYF	TGCGCCAGCAGCCAAGAAAGGCAGGTCTACGAGCAGTACTTC
.	TRBV7-3	TRBJ2-7	.	CASSLLGERGSEQYF	TGTGCCAGCAGCTTATTAGGGGAGAGGGGAAGCGAGCAGTACTTC
TRBD1	TRBV5-4	TRBJ2-7	.	CASSLQGAKGYEQYF	TGTGCCAGCAGCTTACAGGGGGCCAAGGGGTACGAGCAGTACTTC
.	TRBV18	TRBJ2-3	.	CASSSRTDTQYF	TGTGCCAGCTCCTCCCGCACAGATACGCAGTATTTT
TRBD2	TRBV5-3	TRBJ2-5	.	CARSFGGGLAAVKDPRNPLETQYF	TGTGCCAGAAGCTTCGGGGGTGGACTAGCGGCTGTGAAGGATCCCCGGAACCCTTTGGAGACCCAGTACTTC
.	TRBV18	TRBJ2-1	.	CASSPFGPGGDEQFF	TGTGCCAGCTCACCATTCGGACCCGGCGGGGATGAGCAGTTCTTC
.	TRBV7-2	TRBJ2-1	.	CASSLVGGSYNEQFF	TGTGCCAGCAGCTTAGTCGGGGGCTCCTACAATGAGCAGTTCTTC
.	TRBV29-1	TRBJ2-3	.	CSASGIGTDTQYF	TGCAGCGCATCGGGAATTGGCACAGATACGCAGTATTTT